This T cell receptor beta chain was captured by sequencing in a study of OX40 agonist ivuxolimab in advanced cancers. As for the study in general: An agonistic human IgG2 monoclonal antibody against OX40 (CD134) was given. Study results and caveats: Low levels of normalized T-cell clonal expansion also appeared in some nonresponders. Clonal expansion by week 6 occurred in CD4+ and CD8+ blood T cells (at 0.1 to 3.0 mg/kg).

The CDR3 covers 14 residues. The germline CDR1 and CDR2 sequences are SSHAT and FNYEAQ (reference sequence). Notes on this clone: Its specificity is not known. The junction and the germline gene differ at one end; a read error may be behind it.

Using immunoSEQ multiplex PCR, the repertoire was profiled, and TCRdb retains in-frame clones only, with some absent. The sample gives around 80,000 clones, approximately 84% of which show up once; 6.5% to 8% is in the top ten. The chain employs TRBV7-7 and TRBJ2-3; the D is unclear. Specimen: CD4+ or CD8+ T cells sorted from blood, collected in a trial of the OX40 agonist ivuxolimab. The sequence derives from an adult with an advanced solid tumor such as melanoma, head and neck, liver or kidney cancer. This chain's CDR3 is CASSFQQSTDTQYF. The CDR3 DNA sequence: TGTGCTAGCAGCTTCCAACAGTCCACAGATACGCAGTATTTT.